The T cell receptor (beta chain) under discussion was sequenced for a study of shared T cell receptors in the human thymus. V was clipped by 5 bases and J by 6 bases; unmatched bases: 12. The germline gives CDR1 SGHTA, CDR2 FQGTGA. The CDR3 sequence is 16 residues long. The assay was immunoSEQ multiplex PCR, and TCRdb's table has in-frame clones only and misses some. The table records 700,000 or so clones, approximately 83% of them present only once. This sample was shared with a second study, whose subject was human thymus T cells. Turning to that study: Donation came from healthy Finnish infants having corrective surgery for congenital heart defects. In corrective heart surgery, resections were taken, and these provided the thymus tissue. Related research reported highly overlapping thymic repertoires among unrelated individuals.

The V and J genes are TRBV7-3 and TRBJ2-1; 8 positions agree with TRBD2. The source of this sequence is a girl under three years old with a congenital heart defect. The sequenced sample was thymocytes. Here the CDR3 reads CASSPNGGGPLNEQFF. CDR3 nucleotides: TGTGCCAGCAGCCCGAACGGCGGGGGGCCTCTCAATGAGCAGTTCTTC.